Described below is a single TCR beta chain sequence and its context. The junction differs from germline at one of its ends, possibly a read error. Per germline, CDR1 MNHNS and CDR2 SASEGT. The CDR3 length is 12 residues. The source material, about 18-31 mg of unsorted bulk tissue, was used to co-extract RNA and DNA. These data come from a study of tumor-infiltrating lymphocytes in primary liver carcinoma. The researchers produced TCR beta cDNA from around 500 ng total RNA with a constant-region primer. Generation of the TCR beta libraries relied on three nested multiplex PCR rounds using slightly modified ARM-PCR. The opening two PCR rounds, around 11 cycles each, paired TRBV1-TRBV30 forward primers with a C-beta reverse primer. TCRdb used MiXCR to reprocess the multiplex PCR reads, holding one entry per CDR3 protein. The sample comprises 84,000 or so distinct CDR3 sequences, 72% of which are singletons, and less than 20% rests with the top ten.

The sequenced sample was liver tumor tissue from sampling region 1. Subset in this sample: tumor region T1, superior pole. This clonotype originated in a man aged 40-55 years with primary liver carcinoma and hepatitis B virus infection. J is TRBJ2-7 and V is TRBV6-1, with unresolved D. CDR3 protein: CASSEAFGEQYF. CDR3 nucleotides: TGTGCCAGCAGTGAAGCGTTCGGCGAGCAGTATTTC.